The TCR beta chain under discussion was sequenced for a study of cytomegalovirus exposure and HLA in healthy donors. The V gene's germline CDR1 is SGHKS and CDR2 YYEKEE (reference sequence). CDR3 length: 16 amino acids. Trimming stripped 3 bases from V and 1 base from J, with 13 bases between. The primer mix had 60 Vbeta and 13 Jbeta primers. The protocol was immunoSEQ multiplex PCR, while the TCRdb copy is restricted to in-frame clones and leaves out a portion. The sample contains 200,000 or so clones, almost 80% of which appear only once. The source material was PBMCs. This chain links TRBV5-5 with TRBJ2-2; D may be TRBD1 (6 bases). This receptor was obtained from a male donor in good health and CMV-seronegative. The CDR3 reads CASSWATGLNTGELFF. Written as DNA, the CDR3 is TGTGCCAGCAGCTGGGCCACAGGGTTGAACACCGGGGAGCTGTTTTTT.